The present TCR beta chain was sequenced within a study of blood T cell repertoires in COVID-19. As for the study in general: Researchers got acute and convalescent COVID-19 samples from the United States, Italy and Spain.

Data came from immunoSEQ multiplex PCR; TCRdb stores just in-frame clones and leaves some out. Counted here are about 34,000 clones, 75% to 80% occurring once; the ten biggest clones make up around 15%. CDR1 is SGHRS, CDR2 YFSETQ, per germline. This CDR3 has 17 residues. V shed 4 bases and J 1 base; nucleotides not matched to a gene: 12. This clonotype was obtained from a human donor in a cohort sampled during active COVID-19. This rearrangement joins TRBV5-1 to TRBJ1-1; 8 bases line up with TRBD1. Sequenced sample: peripheral blood. For the CDR3, the DNA is TGCGCCAGCAGCATAGGACAGGGTGGTGCGGGGAACACTGAAGCTTTCTTT. Amino acid sequence: CASSIGQGGAGNTEAFF.